One sample yielded the 9 T cell receptor beta chains listed below, sequenced in a study of early T cells in non-severe SARS-CoV-2 infection. TCRdb re-derived calls from the 5' RACE reads in MiXCR, one entry per CDR3 protein. Of approximately 97,000 distinct CDR3 sequences detected, over 10% appear once; the ten largest clones hold 5.5% to 7%. Material for sequencing was whole blood. The source is an adult who was a healthcare worker with PCR-confirmed SARS-CoV-2 infection or an uninfected control (not recorded which).

This clonotype was detected only a few times. The chain employs TRBV5-1 and TRBJ2-4; D gene unclear. Deletions cut 0 bases from V and 7 bases from J, with 8 bases between. From germline, CDR1 is SGHRS and CDR2 YFSETQ. This CDR3 is 13 amino acids long. In DNA form, the CDR3 reads TGCGCCAGCAGCTTGGGCGATACGAACATTCAGTACTTC. Its protein product is CASSLGDTNIQYF.

This clonotype was seen a handful of times. V is TRBV12-5 and J is TRBJ2-3; D may be TRBD1 (6 bases). CDR1 and CDR2 (germline): LGHNT, FRNRAP. The CDR3 totals 14 residues. The V end was cut by 9 bases, the J end by 2 bases, with 15 bases between. As DNA, the CDR3 is TGTGCTAGGGCGAAGATGGGACACACAGATACGCAGTATTTT. As protein: CARAKMGHTDTQYF. Complete variable domain (other parts from reference TRBV12-5 and TRBJ2-3): DARVTQTPRHKVTEMGQEVTMRCQPILGHNTVFWYRQTMMQGLELLAYFRNRAPLDDSGMPKDRFSAEMPDATLATLKIQPSEPRDSAVYFCARAKMGHTDTQYFGPGTRLTVL.

The rearrangement joins TRBV12-3 or TRBV12-4 to TRBJ2-7; 14 bases map to TRBD2. The CDR3 spans 18 residues. Unmatched junction bases numbered 13, after V lost 5 bases and J lost 4 bases. The CDR3 DNA is TGTGCCAGCAGTCCTCTGACTAGCGGGAGGGCCGGACGATACGAGCAGTACTTC. Translated: CASSPLTSGRAGRYEQYF.

J is TRBJ2-7 and V is TRBV7-6; no reliable D call. Looked up from germline, CDR1 is SGHVS and CDR2 is FNYEAQ. Trimming cost V 5 bases and J 0 bases, with 11 bases left between them. The CDR3 length is 14 residues. CDR3 DNA: TGTGCCAGCAGCCCCCCATTGGGCTCCTACGAGCAGTACTTC. It encodes CASSPPLGSYEQYF.

This clonotype has a count of ten or more. V usage is TRBV7-6 and J usage is TRBJ2-1; TRBD1 matches at 9 bases. V lost 4 bases and J lost 9; bases outside the gene matches: 10. The CDR3 consists of 15 residues. Germline V lookup: CDR1 SGHVS, CDR2 FNYEAQ. The DNA of the CDR3 is TGTGCCAGCAGCTCGCGGACAGGGGTGGTGAGTGAGCAGTTCTTC. Translation gives CASSSRTGVVSEQFF.

This clonotype was detected many times. This chain links TRBV20-1 with TRBJ2-5, with 7 bases that match TRBD2. The CDR3 is 15 amino acids. V shed 4 bases and J 4 bases; nucleotides not matched to a gene: 12. The germline V gene has CDR1 DFQATT and CDR2 SNEGSKA (reference sequence). This CDR3 is CSAKEWEGLSETQYF. CDR3 bases: TGCAGTGCTAAGGAGTGGGAGGGCCTTTCAGAGACCCAGTACTTC.

This clonotype was detected many times. The rearrangement uses TRBV5-1 and TRBJ1-1, with D possibly matching TRBD1 (5 bases). CDR1 SGHRS and CDR2 YFSETQ come from the germline V gene. The CDR3 totals 17 residues. Trimming stripped 2 bases from V and 5 bases from J, with 22 bases between. CDR3 loop: CASSFGADFARKTEAFF. The CDR3 DNA follows: TGCGCCAGCAGCTTCGGGGCGGACTTCGCAAGGAAAACTGAAGCTTTCTTT.

This clonotype showed up many times. V is TRBV10-2 and J is TRBJ2-1, with D hard to call. V lost 4 bases and J lost 4, with 5 bases in between. The CDR3 sequence is 12 residues long. Germline V gene lookup returns CDR1 WSHSY and CDR2 SAAADI. The CDR3 DNA is TGCGCCAGCAGTGGGGTTTACAATGAGCAGTTCTTC. The encoded protein is CASSGVYNEQFF.

This clonotype was seen at least ten times. The chain carries TRBV15 and TRBJ2-5; perhaps D is TRBD1 or TRBD2 (5 bases each). Germline V gives CDR1 LNHNV, CDR2 YYDKDF (reference sequence). V lost 1 base, J lost 5 bases, and 14 bases lay in between. There are 15 residues in the CDR3. CDR3: CATSRAPGRAETQYF. The CDR3 coding sequence is TGTGCCACCAGCAGAGCTCCGGGACGGGCGGAGACCCAGTACTTC.